One and the same sample provided the 21 T cell receptor beta chains below, sequenced in a study of CD8 T cells in Susac syndrome. Random hexamers were used to reverse transcribe the RNA input (about 0.45 to 1 ug). Each CDR3 protein is one row after TCRdb ran MiXCR on the immunoSEQ multiplex PCR reads. In the table there are 120,000 or so distinct CDR3 sequences, 90% to 95% of which are singletons. Sequencing was performed on CD4+ T cells from PBMCs. These receptors all come from a human donor with multiple sclerosis.

This chain uses TRBV30 with TRBJ2-3; D call uncertain. Germline values: CDR1 GTSNPN, CDR2 SVGIG (reference sequence). The CDR3 extends over 13 amino acids. V lost 0 bases and J 0 bases, leaving 4 bases between the germline ends. The CDR3 loop reads CAWSVTSTDTQYF. The CDR3 nucleotides read TGTGCCTGGAGTGTAACTAGCACAGATACGCAGTATTTT.

V is TRBV10-3 and J is TRBJ2-7; TRBD1 matches at 11 bases. J gave up 2 bases and V 3 bases, and 3 bases lay outside the gene matches. CDR1 is ENHRY and CDR2 is SYGVKD in the germline V gene. The CDR3 spans 15 residues. This chain's CDR3 is CAISDPGQGAYEQYF. The DNA for the CDR3 is TGTGCCATCAGTGATCCGGGACAGGGGGCCTACGAGCAGTACTTC.

In its sample, this clonotype was seen once. The chain employs TRBV14 and TRBJ2-7; D possibly corresponds to TRBD1 (6 bases). Trimming removed 4 bases from V and 3 bases from J, with 16 bases in between. The CDR3 is made up of 15 amino acids. Germline CDR1 is SGHDN and CDR2 is FVKESK. CDR3 amino acids: CASSRKGGFGYEQYF. As DNA, the CDR3 is TGTGCCAGCAGCCGGAAAGGGGGTTTTGGCTACGAGCAGTACTTC.

The V call is TRBV10-3, the J call TRBJ1-2; the match to TRBD1 covers 9 bases. From germline, CDR1 is ENHRY and CDR2 SYGVKD. This CDR3 is built from 16 residues. The V gene end was trimmed by 8 bases and the J gene end by 1 base; junction bases not matched to a gene: 11. CDR3 sequence: CAIRPGTGYYNYGYTF. CDR3 sequence (DNA): TGTGCCATCCGACCCGGGACAGGGTATTATAACTATGGCTACACCTTC.

The chain joins TRBV20-1 to TRBJ2-7, with 8 bases lining up with TRBD2. The germline V gene encodes CDR1 DFQATT and CDR2 SNEGSKA (reference sequence). The CDR3 loop spans 14 amino acids. Germline trimming cut 6 bases from V and 0 bases from J; bases unmatched to any gene: 7. The CDR3 loop is CSARGGSFSYEQYF. Written as DNA, the CDR3 is TGCAGTGCCCGGGGGGGCTCTTTCTCCTACGAGCAGTACTTC.

CDR3 sequence: CSARARGLAGSYNEQFF. The CDR3 nucleotides read TGCAGTGCTAGAGCTAGGGGGCTAGCGGGATCCTACAATGAGCAGTTCTTC. This chain connects TRBV20-1 to TRBJ2-1, with 9 bases fitting TRBD2. The germline gives CDR1 DFQATT, CDR2 SNEGSKA (reference sequence). The J segment lost 1 base and the V segment lost 1 base, leaving 8 bases of the junction unmatched. The CDR3 is 17 residues long.

The chain uses TRBV29-1 and TRBJ1-4; 7 bases are a match to TRBD1. The CDR3 is 14 amino acids. Germline CDR1 and CDR2: SQVTM and ANQGSEA. V was pared by 4 bases and J by 5 bases, with 7 bases of the junction left unmatched. The CDR3: CSVGGQDGNEKLFF. CDR3 sequence (DNA): TGCAGCGTTGGCGGACAGGATGGAAATGAAAAACTGTTTTTT.

The V gene is TRBV30, the J gene TRBJ1-6; 8 nucleotides agree with TRBD1. The CDR3 loop spans 14 amino acids. Germline V lookup: CDR1 GTSNPN, CDR2 SVGIG (reference sequence). Trimming at V came to 4 bases and at J to 7 bases, leaving 6 bases not matched to a gene. The CDR3, as DNA: TGTGCCTGGAACAAGGGACAGGAGAATTCACCCCTCCACTTT. The encoded protein is CAWNKGQENSPLHF.

This chain links TRBV29-1 with TRBJ2-1, with TRBD2 matching 13 bases. The length of the CDR3 is 17 residues. Trimming at V came to 7 bases and at J to 0 bases, leaving 9 bases not matched to a gene. Germline lookup yields CDR1 SQVTM and CDR2 ANQGSEA. The CDR3 here is CSGGTSGAFSSYNEQFF. DNA for the CDR3: TGCAGCGGGGGGACTAGCGGGGCCTTCAGCTCCTACAATGAGCAGTTCTTC.

The chain recombines TRBV5-6 with TRBJ1-1; D is ambiguous. The germline CDR1 and CDR2 sequences are SGHDT and YYEEEE. The CDR3 spans 14 residues. The V gene lost 3 bases and the J gene lost 4 bases, with 13 bases spanning the gap. CDR3 in amino acids: CASSWGRPGTEAFF. CDR3 bases: TGTGCCAGCAGCTGGGGTAGGCCTGGCACTGAAGCTTTCTTT.

The chain couples TRBV20-1 to TRBJ1-2; D remains ambiguous. Trimming cost V 8 bases and J 1 base, with 11 bases left between them. Germline V CDR1 and CDR2: DFQATT, SNEGSKA (reference sequence). The CDR3 covers 12 residues. The CDR3: CSTRTDNYGYTF. The CDR3 DNA follows: TGCAGTACGAGGACGGATAACTATGGCTACACCTTC.

The chain combines TRBV12-3 or TRBV12-4 with TRBJ2-5; 13 bases match TRBD2. CDR3 length: 17 residues. J was trimmed by 6 bases and V by 0 bases; bases with no gene match: 7. CDR3 sequence: CASSLALGLAGVKTQYF. As DNA, the CDR3 is TGTGCCAGCAGTTTAGCCCTCGGACTAGCGGGGGTAAAGACCCAGTACTTC.

J is TRBJ2-7 and V is TRBV7-9; unclear D gene. V lost 0 bases, J lost 3 bases, and 9 bases lay in between. Germline loops: CDR1 SEHNR, CDR2 FQNEAQ (reference sequence). CDR3 length: 14 residues. The CDR3 region is CASSLASGSYEQYF. The CDR3 nucleotides read TGTGCCAGCAGCTTAGCGTCCGGTAGCTACGAGCAGTACTTC.

This chain connects TRBV28 to TRBJ2-5; perhaps TRBD1 as D (5 bases). V was clipped by 6 bases and J by 3 bases, with 11 bases between them. The germline V gene has CDR1 MDHEN and CDR2 SYDVKM. The CDR3 spans 13 residues. This CDR3 is CASRWGRKETQYF. The CDR3 DNA reads TGTGCCAGCAGGTGGGGCAGAAAAGAGACCCAGTACTTC.

V is TRBV7-3 and J is TRBJ1-1, with 7 bases matching TRBD1. Germline V CDR1 and CDR2: SGHTA, FQGTGA. V lost 3 bases to trimming and J lost 0 bases; unmatched junction nucleotides: 4. The CDR3 covers 15 residues. In DNA form, the CDR3 reads TGTGCCAGCAGCTTTCAGGGGGGGCTGAACACTGAAGCTTTCTTT. It translates to CASSFQGGLNTEAFF.

This clonotype was observed a handful of times. The chain carries TRBV18 and TRBJ1-5; no firm D call. Trimming pared 3 bases from V and 0 bases from J, leaving 6 bases between. There are 14 residues in the CDR3. The germline CDR1 and CDR2 sequences are KGHSH and LQKENI. CDR3 sequence reads: CASSPGNSNQPQHF. The DNA of the CDR3 is TGTGCCAGCTCACCGGGTAATAGCAATCAGCCCCAGCATTTT.

The genes are TRBV20-1 and TRBJ1-1; 7 positions agree with TRBD1. Germline values: CDR1 DFQATT, CDR2 SNEGSKA (reference sequence). The CDR3 contains 12 residues. CDR3 sequence (DNA): TGCAGCGTATACAGGGGGAACACTGAAGCTTTCTTT. It yields the protein CSVYRGNTEAFF.

The chain recombines TRBV9 with TRBJ1-1, with a tentative D call TRBD1 (6 bases). Germline V lookup: CDR1 SGDLS, CDR2 YYNGEE. Trimming left V 4 bases short and J 5 bases short, with 15 bases between. CDR3 length equals 14 residues. CDR3: CASSLTTGLTEAFF. The DNA for the CDR3 is TGTGCCAGCAGCCTCACAACAGGGCTAACTGAAGCTTTCTTT.

The chain employs TRBV14 and TRBJ2-3, with 7 bases aligning to TRBD1. V dropped 5 bases and J dropped 7; count of bases not matched to a gene: 6. The CDR3 loop spans 13 amino acids. Germline V gene sequence: CDR1 SGHDN, CDR2 FVKESK. CDR3 sequence: CASSDRQGYTQYF. CDR3 nucleotide sequence: TGTGCCAGCAGCGATCGACAGGGTTATACGCAGTATTTT.

The rearrangement uses TRBV24-1 and TRBJ2-1, with 10 bases fitting TRBD1. CDR3 length equals 16 residues. Germline V lookup: CDR1 KGHDR, CDR2 SFDVKD. The ends lost 2 bases at V and 3 bases at J; junction bases unmatched: 3. This CDR3 reads CATSDYGTGVYNEQFF. The CDR3 DNA reads TGTGCCACCAGTGATTACGGGACAGGGGTCTACAATGAGCAGTTCTTC.

The rearrangement joins TRBV9 to TRBJ2-6, with D uncertain. Germline V gene data show CDR1 as SGDLS and CDR2 as YYNGEE. This CDR3 contains 18 residues. Trimming removed 0 bases at V and 0 bases at J, with 13 bases between. The chain's CDR3 is CASSVAGQAASGANVLTF. The CDR3 DNA reads TGTGCCAGCAGCGTAGCAGGCCAGGCTGCCTCTGGGGCCAACGTCCTGACTTTC.